A single sample is the source of the 12 T cell receptor beta chains below, sequenced in a study of blood T cell repertoires in COVID-19. Sequencing was performed with immunoSEQ multiplex PCR; in TCRdb, only in-frame clones are kept and a portion is missing. The sample consists of a few hundred thousand clones, nearly 90% of them appearing once. Sequenced material: PBMCs or T cells enriched from blood (not recorded which). The receptors originated from a man aged 30 to 45 who had been exposed to COVID-19.

V gene TRBV19 combines with J gene TRBJ1-3; D is unclear. CDR3 length: 16 residues. V lost 5 bases and J lost 0, with 14 bases in between. Germline assignment: CDR1 LNHDA and CDR2 SQIVND (reference sequence). The CDR3 loop is CASSVAARGSGNTIYF. The CDR3 DNA is TGTGCCAGTAGTGTGGCAGCGCGGGGCTCTGGAAACACCATATATTTT. Combining the CDR3 with reference TRBV19 and TRBJ1-3 gives the whole variable domain DGGITQSPKYLFRKEGQNVTLSCEQNLNHDAMYWYRQDPGQGLRLIYYSQIVNDFQKGDIAEGYSVSREKKESFPLTVTSAQKNPTAFYLCASSVAARGSGNTIYFGEGSWLTVV.

This clone was observed a few times. This chain links TRBV6-1 with TRBJ2-7; D not certain. The V end was cut by 0 bases, the J end by 5 bases, with 11 bases between. Germline V CDR1 and CDR2: MNHNS, SASEGT. This CDR3 has 14 residues. The CDR3 is CASSEAQEAHEQYF. The CDR3 DNA sequence: TGTGCCAGCAGTGAAGCGCAAGAAGCGCACGAGCAGTACTTC.

This chain connects TRBV7-8 to TRBJ1-5; maybe TRBD1 (5 bases). The CDR3 is made up of 15 amino acids. V was pared by 1 base and J by 4 bases, with 11 bases between. Germline-derived CDR1 and CDR2 are SGHVS and FQNEAQ. The CDR3 here is CASSLDQGRNQPQHF. CDR3 DNA: TGTGCCAGCAGCTTAGATCAGGGCCGAAATCAGCCCCAGCATTTT.

The chain couples TRBV20-1 to TRBJ1-2; D gene ambiguous. Germline loops: CDR1 DFQATT, CDR2 SNEGSKA (reference sequence). Trimming pared 7 bases from V and 9 bases from J, leaving 6 bases between. CDR3 length: 8 residues. As DNA, the CDR3 is TGCAGTGACGGGAGCTACACCTTC. It yields the protein CSDGSYTF.

The J gene is TRBJ2-7, the V gene TRBV15, with D tentatively TRBD2 (5 bases). The CDR3 runs 16 residues. Per the germline V gene, CDR1 is LNHNV and CDR2 is YYDKDF (reference sequence). The V and J ends lost 0 bases and 4 bases respectively, with 16 bases between them. CDR3 sequence (DNA): TGTGCCACCAGCAGAGATTGGACTTACGGCGGTTACGAGCAGTACTTC. Residues: CATSRDWTYGGYEQYF. The whole variable domain, remainder taken from reference TRBV15 and TRBJ2-7, is DAMVIQNPRYQVTQFGKPVTLSCSQTLNHNVMYWYQQKSSQAPKLLFHYYDKDFNNEADTPDNFQSRRPNTSFCFLDIRSPGLGDTAMYLCATSRDWTYGGYEQYFGPGTRLTVT.

The chain carries TRBV5-1 and TRBJ2-5, with D possibly being TRBD1 (6 bases). Germline loops: CDR1 SGHRS, CDR2 YFSETQ. Trimming removed 6 bases at V and 1 base at J, with 13 bases between. The CDR3 consists of 14 residues. CDR3 residues: CASTTGQTQETQYF. The CDR3 DNA follows: TGCGCCAGCACGACGGGACAAACCCAAGAGACCCAGTACTTC.

V and J are TRBV6-5 and TRBJ1-6; 9 nucleotides line up with TRBD1. V was clipped by 6 bases and J by 8 bases; unmatched bases: 2. Germline CDR1 reads MNHEY; CDR2 reads SVGAGI. This CDR3 is built from 13 residues. The DNA of the CDR3 is TGTGCCAGCAGCCGACAGGGGGATTCACCCCTCCACTTT. Translating gives CASSRQGDSPLHF.

V is TRBV6-1 and J is TRBJ1-5; unclear D gene. Trimming took 3 bases from V and 4 from J, leaving 7 bases between them. The CDR3 is made up of 13 amino acids. Looked up from germline, CDR1 is MNHNS and CDR2 is SASEGT. The CDR3 nucleotides are TGTGCCAGCAGTGACAGACAAAATCAGCCCCAGCATTTT. Amino acid sequence: CASSDRQNQPQHF.

The V call is TRBV6-5, the J call TRBJ1-2, with 8 bases matching TRBD1. J gave up 4 bases and V 2 bases, and 3 bases lay outside the gene matches. This CDR3 is built from 14 residues. Per germline, CDR1 MNHEY and CDR2 SVGAGI. Here the CDR3 reads CASSYGTGGYGYTF. The CDR3 DNA follows: TGTGCCAGCAGTTACGGTACAGGGGGCTATGGCTACACCTTC.

The chain couples TRBV3-1 (or the pseudogene TRBV3-2) to TRBJ2-2; D perhaps matches TRBD1 (6 bases). The CDR3 has 14 residues. V shed 1 base and J shed 5 bases, with 8 bases lying between them. Germline CDR1 and CDR2: LGHDT and YNNKEL (reference sequence). CDR3 in amino acids: CASSQGRGTGELFF. The CDR3 DNA sequence: TGTGCCAGCAGCCAAGGAAGGGGGACCGGGGAGCTGTTTTTT.

The chain recombines TRBV7-3 with TRBJ1-1; 9 bases match TRBD1. Unmatched junction bases numbered 7, after V lost 5 bases and J lost 3 bases. The CDR3 length is 15 residues. CDR1 is SGHTA, CDR2 FQGTGA, per germline. CDR3 DNA: TGTGCCAGCAGCCCACACAGGGGGCCGGACACTGAAGCTTTCTTT. This gives the protein CASSPHRGPDTEAFF.

This chain links TRBV12-5 with TRBJ1-6, with D perhaps TRBD1 (6 bases). This CDR3 has 16 residues. The V gene's germline CDR1 is LGHNT and CDR2 FRNRAP. The V end was cut by 1 base, the J end by 6 bases, with 13 bases between. The CDR3 DNA follows: TGTGCTAGTGGTTTGGCCCCAGGGGCCGGTAATTCACCCCTCCACTTT. Its protein product is CASGLAPGAGNSPLHF.